These 27 T cell receptor beta chains share one sample of origin, sequenced in a study of cytomegalovirus exposure and HLA in healthy donors. Sequenced by immunoSEQ multiplex PCR; TCRdb stores in-frame clones only, minus some. Seen here are over 100,000 clones, about nine tenths observed once, and the top ten hold roughly 2.1%. Sequencing was carried out using PBMCs. All receptors come from a woman under 30 in good health and CMV-seronegative.

The sample holds a few counts of this clone. V and J are TRBV19 and TRBJ1-2; D is uncertain. The CDR3 has 13 amino acids. V lost 0 bases, J lost 5 bases, and 7 bases lay in between. Per germline, CDR1 LNHDA and CDR2 SQIVND (reference sequence). CDR3 DNA: TGTGCCAGTAGTATAGATCTGCGGTATGGCTACACCTTC. This sequence encodes CASSIDLRYGYTF. Variable domain in full (rest from reference TRBV19 and TRBJ1-2): DGGITQSPKYLFRKEGQNVTLSCEQNLNHDAMYWYRQDPGQGLRLIYYSQIVNDFQKGDIAEGYSVSREKKESFPLTVTSAQKNPTAFYLCASSIDLRYGYTFGSGTRLTVV.

The chain joins TRBV6-6 to TRBJ1-5, with D possibly being TRBD1 (5 bases). Germline lookup yields CDR1 MNHNY and CDR2 SVGAGI (reference sequence). V lost 8 bases, J lost 5 bases, and 13 bases lay in between. The CDR3 loop spans 13 amino acids. The CDR3 spells CASDRGFYQPQHF. The CDR3 region has the DNA TGTGCCAGCGACCGGGGGTTTTATCAGCCCCAGCATTTT.

Notes on this clone: The sample holds other DNA sequences that translate to the same CDR3. V is TRBV19 and J is TRBJ2-7, with D perhaps matching TRBD2 (5 bases). The germline V gene has CDR1 LNHDA and CDR2 SQIVND (reference sequence). Deletions cut 3 bases from V and 0 bases from J, with 9 bases between. The CDR3 is 14 residues long. The CDR3 region has the DNA TGTGCCAGTAGTATGGGTGGGAGCTCCTACGAGCAGTACTTC. Translating gives CASSMGGSSYEQYF. The full variable domain, its missing parts supplied by reference TRBV19 and TRBJ2-7, is DGGITQSPKYLFRKEGQNVTLSCEQNLNHDAMYWYRQDPGQGLRLIYYSQIVNDFQKGDIAEGYSVSREKKESFPLTVTSAQKNPTAFYLCASSMGGSSYEQYFGPGTRLTVT.

V gene TRBV4-3 combines with J gene TRBJ2-5; TRBD2 might be the D (5 bases). The CDR3 runs 13 residues. Looked up from germline, CDR1 is LGHNA and CDR2 is YSLEER. Trimming stripped 4 bases from V and 1 base from J, with 7 bases between. CDR3 protein: CASSPRAQETQYF. The CDR3 DNA reads TGCGCCAGCAGCCCGCGGGCCCAAGAGACCCAGTACTTC.

The V and J genes are TRBV28 and TRBJ1-2; D possibly corresponds to TRBD1 (6 bases). The V end was cut by 2 bases, the J end by 5 bases, with 15 bases between. Per germline, CDR1 MDHEN and CDR2 SYDVKM. The CDR3 extends over 15 amino acids. The CDR3, as DNA: TGTGCCAGCAGTTTAAACAGGGTGTTAGGGTATGGCTACACCTTC. Its translation is CASSLNRVLGYGYTF.

The chain uses TRBV4-3 and TRBJ2-7; 16 bases match TRBD2. The CDR3 has 19 amino acids. Germline V lookup: CDR1 LGHNA, CDR2 YSLEER. The V gene end was trimmed by 3 bases and the J gene end by 4 bases; junction bases not matched to a gene: 12. Here the CDR3 reads CASSHLPGTSGGAGYEQYF. The CDR3 DNA follows: TGCGCCAGCAGCCACCTGCCCGGGACTAGCGGGGGGGCCGGGTACGAGCAGTACTTC.

V and J are TRBV5-8 and TRBJ1-2; TRBD1 aligns across 11 bases. The CDR3 length is 15 residues. Germline V lookup: CDR1 SGHTS, CDR2 YDEGEE. After removal of 4 bases from V and 3 bases from J, the junction contained 5 bases not matched to a gene. Here the CDR3 reads CASSPRDRGYYGYTF. The CDR3 coding sequence is TGTGCCAGCAGCCCAAGGGACAGGGGGTACTATGGCTACACCTTC.

The chain has TRBV5-1 and TRBJ2-1; D is uncertain. Trimming cost V 4 bases and J 4 bases, with 15 bases left between them. CDR1 and CDR2 from the germline V gene are SGHRS and YFSETQ. The CDR3 is made up of 15 amino acids. The CDR3 DNA reads TGCGCCAGCAGCCTGACATCACAAAGATACAATGAGCAGTTCTTC. Protein: CASSLTSQRYNEQFF.

The gene calls are TRBV9 and TRBJ2-3; D remains unclear. Trimming took off 4 bases at V and 6 bases at J, with 12 bases between the two ends. CDR1 and CDR2 from the germline V gene are SGDLS and YYNGEE. This CDR3 is built from 13 residues. The CDR3 DNA reads TGTGCCAGCAGCTTGACAAGCAGTGATACGCAGTATTTT. Translating gives CASSLTSSDTQYF.

The gene calls are TRBV18 and TRBJ1-3; TRBD1 is a possible D gene (6 bases). V lost 5 bases to trimming and J lost 7 bases, with 6 bases between them. Germline CDR1 and CDR2: KGHSH and LQKENI. The CDR3 covers 11 residues. CDR3 residues: CASSGQNTIYF. DNA for the CDR3: TGTGCCAGCTCAGGACAGAACACCATATATTTT.

The J gene is TRBJ2-1, the V gene TRBV28; 7 bases match TRBD1. The J segment lost 8 bases and the V segment lost 4 bases, leaving 5 bases of the junction unmatched. The CDR3 is 13 residues long. Per the germline V gene, CDR1 is MDHEN and CDR2 is SYDVKM. The chain's CDR3 is CASSSQGVDEQFF. The CDR3 DNA is TGTGCCAGCAGTTCCCAGGGGGTGGATGAGCAGTTCTTC.

This sequence joins TRBV5-4 and TRBJ1-1; 8 bases align to TRBD1. CDR1 SGHNT and CDR2 YYREEE come from the germline V gene (reference sequence). Unmatched junction bases numbered 7, after V lost 3 bases and J lost 12 bases. The CDR3 is 12 residues long. CDR3 DNA sequence: TGTGCCAGCAGCTGGGGGACAGGCCCCTCTTTCTTT. Translated, it gives CASSWGTGPSFF.

The rearrangement links TRBV27 to TRBJ2-2; 9 nucleotides agree with TRBD1. In germline, CDR1 is MNHEY, CDR2 SMNVEV (reference sequence). Germline trimming cut 6 bases from V and 3 bases from J; bases unmatched to any gene: 8. This CDR3 is 16 amino acids long. The CDR3 protein is CASSTHGTGHTGELFF. CDR3 sequence (DNA): TGTGCCAGCAGCACACACGGGACAGGGCACACCGGGGAGCTGTTTTTT.

V is TRBV2 and J is TRBJ2-5, with TRBD2 as a possible D gene (5 bases). This CDR3 comprises 15 residues. With 2 bases removed from V and 5 bases from J, the gap between germline ends came to 15 bases. Looked up from germline, CDR1 is SNHLY and CDR2 is FYNNEI. CDR3: CASSEQGQRGETQYF. Here the CDR3 DNA reads TGTGCCAGCAGTGAACAAGGGCAGCGCGGGGAGACCCAGTACTTC.

The CDR3 DNA follows: TGTGCCAGCAGTTACTTTCAGGGTGCCTACGAGCAGTACTTC. It encodes CASSYFQGAYEQYF. V is TRBV6-5 and J is TRBJ2-7; a weak D match, TRBD1 (5 bases). The CDR3 contains 14 residues. V was shortened by 1 base and J by 2 bases, with 9 bases between the two germline ends. Per germline, CDR1 MNHEY and CDR2 SVGAGI.

The gene calls are TRBV30 and TRBJ1-1, with D tentatively TRBD1 (6 bases). The CDR3 is 11 residues long. Germline V gene sequence: CDR1 GTSNPN, CDR2 SVGIG (reference sequence). V lost 2 bases to trimming and J lost 11 bases, with 12 bases between them. CDR3 protein: CAWSYWQGAFF. DNA of the CDR3: TGTGCCTGGAGTTATTGGCAGGGGGCTTTCTTT.

The rearrangement uses TRBV9 and TRBJ1-6; D ambiguous. The CDR3 consists of 15 residues. Trimming took off 0 bases at V and 7 bases at J, with 11 bases between the two ends. The germline gives CDR1 SGDLS, CDR2 YYNGEE. DNA of the CDR3: TGTGCCAGCAGCGTAGGCGAGGGTCTAAATTCACCCCTCCACTTT. Translating it yields CASSVGEGLNSPLHF.

The chain carries TRBV6-1 and TRBJ1-1; no definite D call. V lost 3 bases and J lost 7, with 6 bases in between. Germline V lookup: CDR1 MNHNS, CDR2 SASEGT. The CDR3 covers 11 residues. In DNA form, the CDR3 reads TGTGCCAGCAGTGACGGGGTTGAAGCTTTCTTT. Translating it yields CASSDGVEAFF.

This clone has only a few counts. J is TRBJ2-7 and V is TRBV7-6; D remains unclear. The V end was cut by 1 base, the J end by 6 bases, with 4 bases between. Germline CDR1 reads SGHVS; CDR2 reads FNYEAQ. The CDR3 contains 11 residues. The DNA for the CDR3 is TGTGCCAGCAGCTTAGTAGCCGAGCAGTACTTC. Residues: CASSLVAEQYF.

This clone appeared a few times. The chain uses TRBV5-1 and TRBJ1-2, with 7 nucleotides matching TRBD1. CDR1 and CDR2 from the germline V gene are SGHRS and YFSETQ. After removal of 0 bases from V and 2 bases from J, the junction contained 4 bases not matched to a gene. This CDR3 spans 15 amino acids. The CDR3 sequence is CASSLVPTGNYGYTF. The CDR3 nucleotides are TGCGCCAGCAGCTTGGTCCCGACAGGGAACTATGGCTACACCTTC.

This clone was observed a single time. CDR3 sequence reads: CASSEYRSGSFGTGELFF. The CDR3 DNA is TGTGCCAGCAGTGAATATCGTAGCGGGAGCTTCGGCACCGGGGAGCTGTTTTTT. The chain combines TRBV25-1 with TRBJ2-2; 9 nucleotides line up with TRBD2. The CDR3 has 18 residues. The V and J ends lost 0 bases and 4 bases, in that order; junction bases with no gene match: 9. CDR1 and CDR2 (germline): MGHDK, SYGVNS.

The gene calls are TRBV18 and TRBJ2-2, with D hard to call. The germline CDR1 and CDR2 sequences are KGHSH and LQKENI. The CDR3 extends over 12 amino acids. Deletions cut 3 bases from V and 5 bases from J, with 4 bases between. The DNA for the CDR3 is TGTGCCAGCTCACCCCAGACCGGGGAGCTGTTTTTT. Residues: CASSPQTGELFF.

The rearrangement uses TRBV6-1 and TRBJ2-3; 10 bases are a match to TRBD2. CDR3 length: 17 residues. The germline V gene encodes CDR1 MNHNS and CDR2 SASEGT. V dropped 3 bases and J dropped 0; count of bases not matched to a gene: 6. The CDR3: CASSDPGLAESTDTQYF. The CDR3 nucleotides read TGTGCCAGCAGTGATCCTGGACTAGCGGAGAGCACAGATACGCAGTATTTT.

This chain links TRBV7-2 with TRBJ1-6; TRBD1 might be the D (5 bases). The CDR3 has 17 amino acids. The V gene's germline CDR1 is SGHTA and CDR2 FQGNSA. The ends were cut back, 2 bases at V and 0 bases at J, with 11 bases in the middle. The CDR3 bases are TGTGCCAGCAGCTTATTTCAGGGCAGCTCCTATAATTCACCCCTCCACTTT. Translation gives CASSLFQGSSYNSPLHF.

The V and J genes are TRBV5-4 and TRBJ1-1; the D is unclear. Germline CDR1 reads SGHNT; CDR2 reads YYREEE (reference sequence). The CDR3 has 13 amino acids. V dropped 0 bases and J dropped 5 bases, with 8 bases sitting between them. CDR3 protein: CASSLGETTEAFF. The CDR3 region has the DNA TGTGCCAGCAGCTTGGGGGAGACTACTGAAGCTTTCTTT.

The J gene is TRBJ1-2, the V gene TRBV4-1; tentatively, D is TRBD1 (5 bases). Looked up from germline, CDR1 is MGHRA and CDR2 is YSYEKL. The CDR3 runs 15 residues. Trimming cost V 1 base and J 2 bases, with 11 bases left between them. The CDR3 DNA sequence: TGCGCCAGCAGCCAAGTAGGGGCCCTAAACTATGGCTACACCTTC. The encoded protein is CASSQVGALNYGYTF.

V usage is TRBV7-8 and J usage is TRBJ2-1; TRBD2 matches at 8 bases. The CDR3 length is 14 residues. Germline-derived CDR1 and CDR2 are SGHVS and FQNEAQ. Losses at the gene ends were 5 bases for V and 7 bases for J; bases not matched to a gene: 7. The CDR3, as DNA: TGTGCCAGCAGCATCGGGGGGGCTAGTAATGAGCAGTTCTTC. Amino acids: CASSIGGASNEQFF.